The T cell receptor beta chain described here comes from a study of early T cells in non-severe SARS-CoV-2 infection. The TCR library protocol was used to attach unique molecular identifiers. These identifiers were attached to individual cDNA molecules. A single record per CDR3 protein comes from TCRdb applying MiXCR to the 5' RACE reads. The sample has 32,000 or so distinct CDR3 sequences; about 10% are singletons. Germline-derived CDR1 and CDR2 are ENHRY and SYGVKD. V gave up 10 bases and J gave up 6 bases; unmatched junction bases: 6. CDR3 length equals 12 residues. This chain joins TRBV10-3 and TRBJ1-1; 9 bases are shared with TRBD1. Sequenced: whole blood. This receptor was taken from an adult who was a healthcare worker with PCR-confirmed SARS-CoV-2 infection or an uninfected control (not recorded which). The CDR3 sequence: CATRTGAAEAFF. CDR3 DNA: TGTGCCACGAGGACAGGGGCGGCTGAAGCTTTCTTT.